This TCR beta chain was captured in a study of T cells in Graves' hyperthyroidism and ophthalmopathy. The study's findings and limits: Among clonotypes expanded in thyroid above 0.001, most were also found in blood.

Exclusion followed for patients with uncontrolled infection, other autoimmune disease, pregnancy or lactation. Diagnoses used clinical symptoms, serum thyroxine and TRAb, thyroid ultrasound and orbital computed tomography. The germline CDR1 and CDR2 sequences are MNHNS and SASEGT. Trimming cost V 5 bases and J 2 bases, with 16 bases left between them. The CDR3 length is 16 residues. Details on this clonotype: The antigen is undetermined.

Amplified TCR beta CDR3 regions came from RNA transcripts. First-round RT-PCR targeting the TCR CDR3 was performed with the HTBI primer set. TCRdb analysed the multiplex PCR reads with MiXCR anew, one entry per CDR3 protein. Of approximately 380,000 distinct CDR3 sequences listed, about a fifth are singletons. The source material was blood. The rearrangement links TRBV6-1 to TRBJ2-1; D is uncertain. This receptor was identified in a man younger than 30 with Graves' ophthalmopathy. The CDR3 loop reads CASSSGRLRAYNEQFF. The CDR3, as DNA: TGTGCCAGCAGTTCCGGACGCCTCCGGGCCTACAATGAGCAGTTCTTC.